A selection of T cell receptor beta chains follows, all from one sample in a study of blood T cell repertoires in COVID-19. Clones were read by immunoSEQ multiplex PCR, and TCRdb kept only the in-frame ones, dropping some. The sample has 200,000 to 250,000 clones; approximately 80% are singletons. The sample consisted of PBMCs or T cells enriched from blood (not recorded which). Receptors were obtained from a man aged 35-49 years who had recovered from COVID-19. The CDR3 runs from the conserved cysteine through the conserved F or W. Each record gives: J gene, clone size, D gene, V gene, CDR3 DNA, CDR3 protein. D genes are given only for firm matches. Where a row states a size, it is once, few, many or the class of an expanded clone; other rows omit it.

TRBJ2-4 | NA | TRBD1 | TRBV11-2 | TGTGCCAGCAGCCTTAGACTGGACAGGGCCGGCAAAAACATTCAGTACTTC | CASSLRLDRAGKNIQYF
TRBJ1-1 | NA | NA | TRBV6-5 | TGTGCCAGCAGTTATGGCAGTATGAACACTGAAGCTTTCTTT | CASSYGSMNTEAFF
TRBJ2-7 | NA | TRBD1 | TRBV11-2 | TGTGCCAGCAGCCCTGGACAGGGGTACTACGAGCAGTACTTC | CASSPGQGYYEQYF
TRBJ2-5 | NA | TRBD2 | TRBV11-2 | TGTGCCAGCAGCAACTTACCGGGACTAGCGGGAGTTCAGACCCAGTACTTC | CASSNLPGLAGVQTQYF
TRBJ2-2 | NA | NA | TRBV6-5 | TGTGCCAGTAAACAGCGGACTGTGACCGGGGAGCTGTTTTTT | CASKQRTVTGELFF
TRBJ2-1 | NA | TRBD1 | TRBV27 | TGTGCCAGCAGTTTTCTGGGACAGGGGGCCGGTGAGCAGTTCTTC | CASSFLGQGAGEQFF
TRBJ1-1 | many | TRBD1 | TRBV6-1 | TGTGCCAGCAGTGACAGGGGGCAGAACACTGAAGCTTTCTTT | CASSDRGQNTEAFF
TRBJ1-3 | few | NA | TRBV29-1 | TGCAGCGCTCGTCTCGCCTACTCTGGAAACACCATATATTTT | CSARLAYSGNTIYF
TRBJ1-6 | NA | NA | TRBV9 | TGTGCCAGCAGCGCCAAGGGGGGGAACCTCAATTCACCCCTCCACTTT | CASSAKGGNLNSPLHF
TRBJ2-7 | NA | NA | TRBV27 | TGTGCCAGCAGTCCCGTCGGACAGCTCGAGCAGTACTTC | CASSPVGQLEQYF
TRBJ1-4 | NA | NA | TRBV18 | TGTGCCAGCTCACCATTTTCTAAGTCAGGTGCAACTAATGAAAAACTGTTTTTT | CASSPFSKSGATNEKLFF
TRBJ2-2 | NA | NA | TRBV12-3/TRBV12-4 | TGTGCCAGCACTCTCGGGAGTAGGGAGCTGTTTTTT | CASTLGSRELFF
TRBJ1-3 | NA | TRBD1 | TRBV5-1 | TGCGCCAGCAGCTTGGTCGGACAGGGGGCGGCTGGAAACACCATATATTTT | CASSLVGQGAAGNTIYF
TRBJ2-3 | NA | NA | TRBV27 | TGTGCCAGCAGTCCACGGGGTAAAGTAGACGCAGATACGCAGTATTTT | CASSPRGKVDADTQYF
TRBJ1-1 | NA | TRBD1 | TRBV19 | TGTGCCAGTAGTATACGACAGGGGGAAGCTTTCTTT | CASSIRQGEAFF
TRBJ2-1 | NA | NA | TRBV12-5 | TGTGCTAGTGGTTTGTATGGCGGGCCCACCTTTGGGGAGCAGTTCTTC | CASGLYGGPTFGEQFF
TRBJ1-3 | few | NA | TRBV7-6 | TGTGCCAGCAGCTTATATACAGGTGGTAGAAACACCATATATTTT | CASSLYTGGRNTIYF
TRBJ1-4 | once | NA | TRBV5-4 | TGTGCCAGCAGCTCCGATGGGGGCGGAAATGAAAAACTGTTTTTT | CASSSDGGGNEKLFF
TRBJ1-6 | NA | TRBD1 | TRBV2 | TGTGCCAGCAGGACGACAGGGGGAAATTCACCCCTCCACTTT | CASRTTGGNSPLHF
TRBJ1-1 | NA | NA | TRBV30 | TGTGCCTGGAGTGTACGGCCTGCGGACACTGAAGCTTTCTTT | CAWSVRPADTEAFF
TRBJ2-1 | once | TRBD2 | TRBV19 | TGTGCCAGTAGGATGCGGGGGGCAACCTACAATGAGCAGTTCTTC | CASRMRGATYNEQFF
TRBJ1-2 | NA | NA | TRBV12-3/TRBV12-4 | TGTGCCAGCAGCCTGACACCAAACTATGGCTACACCTTC | CASSLTPNYGYTF
TRBJ1-6 | NA | TRBD1 | TRBV7-9 | TGTGCCAGCAGCTTAGCTCTAGGGACAGCTAATTCACCCCTCCACTTT | CASSLALGTANSPLHF
TRBJ2-5 | NA | TRBD2 | TRBV5-5 | TGTGCCAGCAGCTGGGAGGGGCGGGAGACCCAGTACTTC | CASSWEGRETQYF
TRBJ2-6 | NA | NA | TRBV11-3 | TGTGCCAGCAGCTTAGAGCGTGGAAGACACGGTTATTCTGGGGCCAACGTCCTGACTTTC | CASSLERGRHGYSGANVLTF
TRBJ2-1 | NA | NA | TRBV28 | TGTGCCAGCAGTCCACCCCGGCCTAGCGTCTACAATGAGCAGTTCTTC | CASSPPRPSVYNEQFF
TRBJ1-4 | NA | NA | TRBV11-2 | TGTGCCAGCAGCTTCCGCACCGGGAGAGGGACAACTAATGAAAAACTGTTTTTT | CASSFRTGRGTTNEKLFF
TRBJ1-2 | NA | NA | TRBV29-1 | TGCAGCGTTGAGGAGGGCTATGGCTACACCTTC | CSVEEGYGYTF
TRBJ1-2 | NA | NA | TRBV6-5 | TGTGCCAGCAGTTACCAGACGACAGCCTCTACCTATGGCTACACCTTC | CASSYQTTASTYGYTF
TRBJ1-2 | NA | NA | TRBV6-5 | TGTGCCAGCAGCCCGACAGTTTCTAACTATGGCTACACCTTC | CASSPTVSNYGYTF
TRBJ1-3 | once | NA | TRBV9 | TGTGCCAGCAGTCCTCAGGGAAACACCATATATTTT | CASSPQGNTIYF
TRBJ2-2 | NA | NA | TRBV7-8 | TGTGCCTCCACGAACACCGGGGAGCTGTTTTTT | CASTNTGELFF
TRBJ1-4 | NA | TRBD1 | TRBV6-5 | TGTGCCAGCAGGCTCCAGACAGGGGGTAATGAAAAACTGTTTTTT | CASRLQTGGNEKLFF
TRBJ1-3 | NA | NA | TRBV2 | TGTGCCAGCAGTGACAGGGCCGCGGCAAACACCATATATTTT | CASSDRAAANTIYF
TRBJ2-2 | NA | NA | TRBV29-1 | TGCAGCGGATCGAGAGGCGGGGAGCTGTTTTTT | CSGSRGGELFF
TRBJ2-5 | NA | NA | TRBV19 | TGTGCCAGTAGTATAGGCGGCAGCCAAGAGACCCAGTACTTC | CASSIGGSQETQYF
TRBJ2-3 | NA | TRBD2 | TRBV9 | TGTGCCAGCAGCGTACCCACTAGCGGGGGGGTTACGCAGTATTTT | CASSVPTSGGVTQYF
TRBJ1-2 | NA | NA | TRBV12-3/TRBV12-4 | TGTGCCAGCAGAACAGGGAACAGCTATGGCTACACCTTC | CASRTGNSYGYTF
TRBJ1-2 | once | NA | TRBV9 | TGTGCCAGCAGCGGGGTCGGCGGAGGGGCTTATGGCTACACCTTC | CASSGVGGGAYGYTF
TRBJ2-5 | NA | NA | TRBV5-1 | TGCGCCAGCGCCGAACCGGGACTCGCCCAAGAGACCCAGTACTTC | CASAEPGLAQETQYF
TRBJ2-1 | NA | TRBD2 | TRBV5-1 | TGCGCCAGCAGCATCCTTGGACTAGCGGGGATGTACAATGAGCAGTTCTTC | CASSILGLAGMYNEQFF
TRBJ2-5 | once | NA | TRBV21-1 | TGTGCCAGCAGCCAGGGTCAAGAGACCCAGTACTTC | CASSQGQETQYF
TRBJ2-7 | NA | NA | TRBV28 | TGTGCCAGCAGTTTCAGCCCCGGTGGAGGGACCGACGAGCAGTACTTC | CASSFSPGGGTDEQYF
TRBJ2-1 | once | NA | TRBV5-4 | TGTGCCAGCAGCTCGAGAGACAGGATCTACAATGAGCAGTTCTTC | CASSSRDRIYNEQFF
TRBJ2-7 | NA | TRBD1 | TRBV9 | TGTGCCAGCAGCCCTTGGGACAGGTCCTACGAGCAGTACTTC | CASSPWDRSYEQYF
TRBJ1-2 | NA | NA | TRBV5-1 | TGCGCCAGCAGCGCCGCCCTTTTGGGGGCCTATGGCTACACCTTC | CASSAALLGAYGYTF
TRBJ1-1 | NA | NA | TRBV9 | TGTGCCAGCAGCCCCGGGATGAACACTGAAGCTTTCTTT | CASSPGMNTEAFF
TRBJ1-2 | once | NA | TRBV5-1 | TGCGCCAGCAGCCCCGGGACTGCTTATGGCTACACCTTC | CASSPGTAYGYTF
TRBJ1-2 | NA | NA | TRBV9 | TGTGCCAGCAGCGTAGTGCCAACGGGGGGAAGTTCGGGAAATAACTATGGCTACACCTTC | CASSVVPTGGSSGNNYGYTF
TRBJ1-1 | NA | NA | TRBV30 | TGTGCCTGGAACATGGGGGGATGGTACAGAGGCACTGAAGCTTTCTTT | CAWNMGGWYRGTEAFF
TRBJ2-7 | NA | TRBD1 | TRBV2 | TGTGCCAGCAGTGAAGCTTTAGAGGAGTCAGGGGGAGCCAGGCACGAGCAGTACTTC | CASSEALEESGGARHEQYF
TRBJ1-6 | NA | NA | TRBV7-9 | TGTGCCAGCAGCTTAGGTGCAGGGCGTAATTCACCCCTCCACTTT | CASSLGAGRNSPLHF
TRBJ1-2 | NA | TRBD1 | TRBV28 | TGTGCCAGCAGTTTCAGGGGGAATGGCTACACCTTC | CASSFRGNGYTF
TRBJ1-3 | NA | TRBD1 | TRBV27 | TGTGCCAGCAGATCCTGGGACAGCCGAAACACCATATATTTT | CASRSWDSRNTIYF
TRBJ2-7 | NA | NA | TRBV19 | TGTGCCAGTAGTATGCCAGGGCGGTCCTACGAGCAGTACTTC | CASSMPGRSYEQYF
TRBJ1-1 | NA | NA | TRBV18 | TGTGCCAGCTCGCGAGGAGGGGCAATGAACACTGAAGCTTTCTTT | CASSRGGAMNTEAFF
TRBJ1-5 | NA | TRBD1 | TRBV12-5 | TGTGCTAGTGCCAACTCTAGACAGGGGGCGGGTCAGCCCCAGCATTTT | CASANSRQGAGQPQHF
TRBJ1-2 | once | NA | TRBV25-1 | TGTGCCAGCAGTGAGGCAGGGGCTAACTATGGCTACACCTTC | CASSEAGANYGYTF
TRBJ1-4 | few | TRBD1 | TRBV7-6 | TGTGCCAGCAGCTTACGGGACAGGTGGGAAAAACTGTTTTTT | CASSLRDRWEKLFF